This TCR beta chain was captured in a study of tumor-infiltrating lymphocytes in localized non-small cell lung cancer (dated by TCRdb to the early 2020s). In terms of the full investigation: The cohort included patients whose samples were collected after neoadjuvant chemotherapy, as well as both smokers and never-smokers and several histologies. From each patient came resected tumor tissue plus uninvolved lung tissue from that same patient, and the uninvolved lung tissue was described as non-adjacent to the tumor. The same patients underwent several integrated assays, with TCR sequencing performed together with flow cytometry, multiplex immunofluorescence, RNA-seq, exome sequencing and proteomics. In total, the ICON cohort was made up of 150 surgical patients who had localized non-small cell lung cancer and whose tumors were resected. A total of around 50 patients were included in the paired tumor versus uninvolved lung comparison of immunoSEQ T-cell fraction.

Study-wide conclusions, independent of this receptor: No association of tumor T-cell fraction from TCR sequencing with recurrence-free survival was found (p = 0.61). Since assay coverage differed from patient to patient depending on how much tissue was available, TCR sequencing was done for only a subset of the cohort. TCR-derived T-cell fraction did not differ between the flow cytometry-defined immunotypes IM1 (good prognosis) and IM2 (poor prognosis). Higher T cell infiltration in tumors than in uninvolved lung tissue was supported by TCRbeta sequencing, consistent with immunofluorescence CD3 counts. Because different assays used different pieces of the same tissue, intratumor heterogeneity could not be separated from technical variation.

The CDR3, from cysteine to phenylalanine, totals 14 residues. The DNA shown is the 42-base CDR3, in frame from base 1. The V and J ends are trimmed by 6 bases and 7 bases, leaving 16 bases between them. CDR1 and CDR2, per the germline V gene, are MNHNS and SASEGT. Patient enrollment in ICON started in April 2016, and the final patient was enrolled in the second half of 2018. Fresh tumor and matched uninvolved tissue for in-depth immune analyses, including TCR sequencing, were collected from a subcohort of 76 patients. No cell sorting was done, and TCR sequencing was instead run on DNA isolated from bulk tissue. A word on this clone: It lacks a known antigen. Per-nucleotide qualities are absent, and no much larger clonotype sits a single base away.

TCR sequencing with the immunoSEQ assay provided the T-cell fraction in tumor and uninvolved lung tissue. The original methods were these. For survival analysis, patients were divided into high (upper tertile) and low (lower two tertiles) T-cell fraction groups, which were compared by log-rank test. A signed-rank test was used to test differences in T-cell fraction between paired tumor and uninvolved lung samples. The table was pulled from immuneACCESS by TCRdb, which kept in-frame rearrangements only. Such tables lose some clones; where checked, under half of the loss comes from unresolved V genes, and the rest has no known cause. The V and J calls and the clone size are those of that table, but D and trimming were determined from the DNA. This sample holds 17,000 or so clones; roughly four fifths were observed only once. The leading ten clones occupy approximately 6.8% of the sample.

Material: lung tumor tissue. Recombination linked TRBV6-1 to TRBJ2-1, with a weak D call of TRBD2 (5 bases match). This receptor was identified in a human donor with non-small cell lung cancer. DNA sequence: TGTGCCAGCAGGGAACTAGGGTTACAGAATGAGCAGTTCTTC. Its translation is CASRELGLQNEQFF.